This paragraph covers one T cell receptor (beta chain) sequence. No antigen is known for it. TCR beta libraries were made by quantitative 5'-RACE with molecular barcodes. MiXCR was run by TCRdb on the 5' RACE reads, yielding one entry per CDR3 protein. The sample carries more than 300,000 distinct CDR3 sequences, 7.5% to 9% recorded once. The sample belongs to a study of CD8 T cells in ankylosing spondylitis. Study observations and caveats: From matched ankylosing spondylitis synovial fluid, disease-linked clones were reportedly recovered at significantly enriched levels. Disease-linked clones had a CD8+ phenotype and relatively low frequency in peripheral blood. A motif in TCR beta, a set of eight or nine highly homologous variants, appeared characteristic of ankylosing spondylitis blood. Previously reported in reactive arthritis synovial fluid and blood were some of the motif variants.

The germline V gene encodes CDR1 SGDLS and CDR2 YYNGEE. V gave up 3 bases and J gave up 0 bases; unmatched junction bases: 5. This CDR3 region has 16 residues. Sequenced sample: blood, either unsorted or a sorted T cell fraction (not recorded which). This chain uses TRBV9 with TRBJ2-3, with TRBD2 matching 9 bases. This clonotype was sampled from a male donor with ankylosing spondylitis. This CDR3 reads CASSAASGTSTDTQYF. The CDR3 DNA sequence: TGTGCCAGCAGCGCCGCTAGCGGGACCAGCACAGATACGCAGTATTTT.